Below are 24 T cell receptor beta chains sequenced from a single sample in a study of cytomegalovirus exposure and HLA in healthy donors. Primers: 60 Vbeta forward and 13 Jbeta reverse. TCRdb keeps only in-frame clones here, not all; method: immunoSEQ multiplex PCR. The sample includes more than 95,000 clones. Sequencing input: PBMCs. The receptors derive from a man in his forties in good health and CMV-seronegative.

The chain is built from TRBV7-2 and TRBJ1-5; a weak D match, TRBD1 (5 bases). In germline, CDR1 is SGHTA, CDR2 FQGNSA. The CDR3 covers 15 residues. The V end was cut by 1 base, the J end by 8 bases, with 15 bases between. The CDR3 loop reads CASSLDITGNKPQHF. CDR3 nucleotides: TGTGCCAGCAGCTTAGATATTACAGGAAATAAGCCCCAGCATTTT.

The J gene is TRBJ2-5, the V gene TRBV9; D may be TRBD1 (6 bases). Between the trimmed V and J ends, which lost 6 bases and 0 bases, there was a span of 18 bases. CDR1 SGDLS and CDR2 YYNGEE come from the germline V gene. The CDR3 runs 16 residues. CDR3: CASNGATGSYQETQYF. The CDR3 coding sequence is TGTGCCAGCAACGGAGCGACAGGCTCCTACCAAGAGACCCAGTACTTC.

This chain connects TRBV4-2 to TRBJ2-2; 15 bases agree with TRBD2. The J segment lost 6 bases and the V segment lost 0 bases, leaving 17 bases of the junction unmatched. Germline values: CDR1 LGHNA, CDR2 YNFKEQ. This CDR3 contains 22 residues. Here the CDR3 DNA reads TGTGCCAGCAGCCAAGATGGGATAGGGACTAGCGGGAGGACCTCCCGACCCGGGGAGCTGTTTTTT. It yields the protein CASSQDGIGTSGRTSRPGELFF.

V is TRBV4-1 and J is TRBJ2-1; 9 bases are shared with TRBD2. This CDR3 is 16 amino acids long. Germline V gene lookup returns CDR1 MGHRA and CDR2 YSYEKL. Unmatched junction bases numbered 10, after V lost 3 bases and J lost 7 bases. CDR3 amino acids: CASSHYSGRSGNEQFF. CDR3 coding DNA: TGCGCCAGCAGCCATTATAGCGGGAGAAGCGGTAATGAGCAGTTCTTC.

V is TRBV11-2 and J is TRBJ2-7; unclear D gene. Germline V gene sequence: CDR1 SGHAT, CDR2 FQNNGV. The CDR3 sequence is 15 residues long. V gave up 6 bases and J gave up 2 bases, with 17 bases separating them. The CDR3 sequence is CASRAITGNPYEQYF. The CDR3, as DNA: TGTGCCAGCAGAGCGATTACGGGTAATCCCTACGAGCAGTACTTC.

Details on this clone: Other nucleotide sequences in the sample specify the same CDR3. The chain combines TRBV2 with TRBJ2-3; 14 nucleotides agree with TRBD2. The junction had 5 bases not matched to a gene; V was cut back by 6 bases and J by 6 bases. The CDR3 has 15 residues. Germline V CDR1 and CDR2: SNHLY, FYNNEI. The CDR3 DNA reads as TGTGCCAGCAGGGGACTAGCGGGAGAAGAGGATACGCAGTATTTT. This translates into CASRGLAGEEDTQYF.

The chain combines TRBV11-2 with TRBJ2-4, with 9 positions matching TRBD2. CDR3 length: 17 residues. V shed 4 bases, J shed 2 bases, and the junction held 9 bases outside the gene matches. Germline V gives CDR1 SGHAT, CDR2 FQNNGV. CDR3 protein: CASSYSGTSSPKNIQYF. The CDR3 nucleotides are TGTGCCAGCAGCTACTCCGGGACTAGCTCCCCCAAAAACATTCAGTACTTC.

V is TRBV29-1 and J is TRBJ2-5; tentatively, D is TRBD1 (6 bases). Trimming left V 4 bases short and J 4 bases short, with 22 bases between. The germline V gene has CDR1 SQVTM and CDR2 ANQGSEA. The CDR3 spans 16 residues. In DNA form, the CDR3 reads TGCAGCGTTGCATTACAGGGTCTATTCCCCTCAGAGACCCAGTACTTC. It is translated as CSVALQGLFPSETQYF. The complete variable domain, with remaining parts taken from reference TRBV29-1 and TRBJ2-5, reads SAVISQKPSRDICQRGTSLTIQCQVDSQVTMMFWYRQQPGQSLTLIATANQGSEATYESGFVIDKFPISRPNLTFSTLTVSNMSPEDSSIYLCSVALQGLFPSETQYFGPGTRLLVL.

This chain uses TRBV7-8 with TRBJ1-5, with 7 bases identical to TRBD1. With 4 bases clipped from V and 3 bases from J, the junction kept 9 bases outside the gene matches. This CDR3 is 16 amino acids long. CDR1 SGHVS and CDR2 FQNEAQ come from the germline V gene. CDR3 sequence: CASSSPGDRANQPQHF. In DNA, the CDR3 is TGTGCCAGCAGCTCACCCGGCGACAGGGCCAATCAGCCCCAGCATTTT.

Written as DNA, the CDR3 is TGTGCCTGGAGTGTCCTAGCTCCAGATACGCAGTATTTT. It is translated as CAWSVLAPDTQYF. This chain joins TRBV30 and TRBJ2-3, with D tentatively TRBD2 (5 bases). CDR3 length: 13 amino acids. Trimming cost V 0 bases and J 4 bases, with 8 bases left between them. CDR1 and CDR2 from the germline V gene are GTSNPN and SVGIG (reference sequence).

The V gene is TRBV6-4, the J gene TRBJ2-1, with D tentatively TRBD2 (6 bases). Trimming pared 6 bases from V and 0 bases from J, leaving 18 bases between. CDR1 and CDR2 (germline): MRHNA, SNTAGT. CDR3 length equals 17 residues. This CDR3 is CASSPWTTGSSYNEQFF. CDR3 nucleotide sequence: TGTGCCAGCAGCCCCTGGACTACCGGGAGCTCCTACAATGAGCAGTTCTTC.

The chain couples TRBV30 to TRBJ2-7; 8 bases are a match to TRBD1. CDR3 length equals 13 residues. V lost 0 bases to trimming and J lost 7 bases; unmatched junction nucleotides: 5. The germline gives CDR1 GTSNPN, CDR2 SVGIG (reference sequence). The CDR3 is CAWSVHRGREQYF. As DNA, the CDR3 is TGTGCCTGGAGTGTACACAGGGGGAGGGAGCAGTACTTC.

J is TRBJ1-6 and V is TRBV2; no clear D gene. CDR1 and CDR2 from the germline V gene are SNHLY and FYNNEI. Trimming cost V 4 bases and J 2 bases, with 3 bases left between them. The CDR3 totals 13 residues. This CDR3 reads CASSVTYNSPLHF. In DNA form, the CDR3 reads TGTGCCAGCAGTGTCACCTATAATTCACCCCTCCACTTT.

The chain joins TRBV5-6 to TRBJ2-3; 14 nucleotides align to TRBD2. V was pared by 0 bases and J by 0 bases, with 6 bases of the junction left unmatched. The CDR3 loop spans 19 amino acids. From germline, CDR1 is SGHDT and CDR2 YYEEEE. The chain's CDR3 is CASSLGLAGGISSTDTQYF. The CDR3 DNA is TGTGCCAGCAGCTTGGGACTAGCGGGAGGGATATCTAGCACAGATACGCAGTATTTT.

The rearrangement links TRBV4-1 to TRBJ2-7; the D is unclear. V was pared by 2 bases and J by 2 bases, with 10 bases between. The germline CDR1 and CDR2 sequences are MGHRA and YSYEKL. This CDR3 has 14 residues. The CDR3 DNA follows: TGCGCCAGCAGCCAAATCAGCAGGACCTACGAGCAGTACTTC. This translates into CASSQISRTYEQYF.

The chain is built from TRBV6-1 and TRBJ2-7, with D maybe TRBD2 (5 bases). Germline assignment: CDR1 MNHNS and CDR2 SASEGT. V was shortened by 4 bases and J by 7 bases, with 14 bases between the two germline ends. The CDR3 is 13 residues long. The DNA for the CDR3 is TGTGCCAGCAGTGGAACTTGGACGGGGGAGCAGTACTTC. Translation: CASSGTWTGEQYF.

V gene TRBV7-6 combines with J gene TRBJ2-1; D is undetermined. CDR1 and CDR2 (germline): SGHVS, FNYEAQ. V was shortened by 6 bases and J by 8 bases, with 8 bases between the two germline ends. CDR3 length: 11 amino acids. CDR3 amino acids: CASSVGYEQFF. For the CDR3, the DNA is TGTGCCAGCAGTGTGGGCTATGAGCAGTTCTTC.

CDR3 coding DNA: TGTGCCAGCAGTTTAGCGGACCCCTCGCAAGAGACCCAGTACTTC. Translated, it gives CASSLADPSQETQYF. The chain employs TRBV6-5 and TRBJ2-5; D is possibly TRBD2 (6 bases). CDR1 and CDR2 (germline): MNHEY, SVGAGI. CDR3 length equals 15 residues. V was clipped by 4 bases and J by 2 bases, with 14 bases between them.

The chain has TRBV6-6 and TRBJ2-1, with 10 bases aligning to TRBD2. Germline V gene sequence: CDR1 MNHNY, CDR2 SVGAGI (reference sequence). CDR3 length: 16 amino acids. V was clipped by 2 bases and J by 8 bases; unmatched bases: 9. The CDR3 DNA follows: TGTGCCAGCAGTTACAGGAGCGGGAGGGAGAGCGATGAGCAGTTCTTC. This encodes CASSYRSGRESDEQFF.

The chain has TRBV6-5 and TRBJ1-2; TRBD1 agrees at 8 bases. The CDR3 spans 14 residues. Looked up from germline, CDR1 is MNHEY and CDR2 is SVGAGI. J gave up 4 bases and V 5 bases, and 6 bases lay outside the gene matches. CDR3 coding DNA: TGTGCCAGCAGTGATACAGGGGGGGTCTATGGCTACACCTTC. It codes for CASSDTGGVYGYTF.

The V gene is TRBV5-6, the J gene TRBJ2-7, with 10 bases lining up with TRBD2. V shed 4 bases, J shed 1 base, and the junction held 8 bases outside the gene matches. This CDR3 has 16 amino acids. CDR1 is SGHDT, CDR2 YYEEEE, per germline. CDR3 protein: CASSRFGAGGSYEQYF. CDR3 sequence (DNA): TGTGCCAGCAGCCGCTTCGGAGCGGGAGGGTCCTACGAGCAGTACTTC.

The chain combines TRBV4-1 with TRBJ2-3; perhaps TRBD1 as D (6 bases). The CDR3 runs to 18 residues. Germline V gene lookup returns CDR1 MGHRA and CDR2 YSYEKL. Trimming took 4 bases from V and 0 from J, leaving 20 bases between them. CDR3 DNA sequence: TGCGCCAGCAGCCGCCTTGGGGGACAAGACCCTAGCACAGATACGCAGTATTTT. Amino acid sequence: CASSRLGGQDPSTDTQYF.

The chain combines TRBV19 with TRBJ1-5; possible D gene TRBD1, 6 bases. V lost 6 bases and J lost 6, with 15 bases in between. The CDR3 loop spans 14 amino acids. Germline values: CDR1 LNHDA, CDR2 SQIVND (reference sequence). The DNA for the CDR3 is TGTGCCAGTAGACCAAGGGACATTGTTCAGCCCCAGCATTTT. It specifies CASRPRDIVQPQHF.

The chain couples TRBV27 to TRBJ2-5, with TRBD1 identical over 9 bases. From germline, CDR1 is MNHEY and CDR2 SMNVEV (reference sequence). The CDR3 consists of 16 residues. V gave up 6 bases and J gave up 2 bases; unmatched junction bases: 10. The CDR3 loop is CASRTGGKGRQETQYF. As DNA, the CDR3 is TGTGCCAGCAGGACAGGGGGAAAAGGCAGACAAGAGACCCAGTACTTC.